These 3 T cell receptor beta chains came from one sample sequenced in a study of monozygotic twins with inflammatory bowel disease. One entry per CDR3 protein, without DNA, is what TCRdb gives after re-calling the 5' RACE reads. This table lists approximately 300,000 distinct CDR3 sequences. The sample comprised blood. The receptors stem from a human donor with ulcerative colitis or Crohn's disease, or a healthy co-twin of an affected twin (not recorded which).

This sequence joins TRBV18 and TRBJ1-1; no DNA is available, so the TRBD1 call from TCRdb remains unchecked. Germline CDR1 reads KGHSH; CDR2 reads LQKENI. The CDR3 runs to 15 residues. This chain's CDR3 is CASSPTVQGGTEAFF.

The chain has TRBV10-3 and TRBJ1-6; TCRdb outputs TRBD1, but without DNA this stays unchecked. The CDR3 is 14 residues long. Germline V lookup: CDR1 ENHRY, CDR2 SYGVKD. The CDR3 reads CAIKTGIQNSPLHF.

V gene TRBV7-2 combines with J gene TRBJ2-4. The CDR3 length is 16 residues. Germline V lookup: CDR1 SGHTA, CDR2 FQGNSA. The CDR3: CASSTTPQIAKNIQYF.